These 7 T cell receptor beta chains were sequenced from one sample in a study of vaccination and CD4 T cells after COVID-19. Sequence data for DNA of cultured CD4+ T cells were generated by the Oncomine TCR Beta short-read assay. From the PCR reads, TCRdb called clonotypes with MiXCR, one entry per CDR3 protein. The profile shows about 26,000 distinct CDR3 sequences, 36% of them singletons. Time point: late sampling 161 to 241 days after vaccination in a few convalescent patients. Treatment given: approximately 9-day PBMC culture with coronavirus spike peptide pools or control peptides (ViraFEST assay). Antigens for these TCRs are unknown. The sequenced sample was CD4+ T cells from blood, cultured in vitro, obtained about 7 months after SARS-CoV-2 vaccination. These receptors came from a human donor who had recovered from COVID-19.

The chain carries TRBV19 and TRBJ2-1; TRBD2 aligns across 9 bases. In germline, CDR1 is LNHDA, CDR2 SQIVND (reference sequence). The CDR3 runs 18 residues. J was trimmed by 7 bases and V by 7 bases; bases with no gene match: 20. CDR3 DNA: TGTGCCAGTAAGCCGGGACTAGCTATTGGGGGAATTGGGAATGAGCAGTTCTTC. This translates into CASKPGLAIGGIGNEQFF.

The chain links TRBV19 to TRBJ2-1; D possibly uses TRBD1 or TRBD2 (5 bases each). Trimming removed 5 bases at V and 9 bases at J, with 17 bases between. Germline CDR1 LNHDA, CDR2 SQIVND (reference sequence). The CDR3 spans 14 residues. CDR3: CASSGRGESAEQFF. As DNA, the CDR3 is TGTGCCAGTAGTGGGCGAGGGGAATCGGCTGAGCAGTTCTTC.

This clonotype was detected only a few times. This chain connects TRBV7-2 to TRBJ2-1; perhaps TRBD2 as D (5 bases). CDR3 length equals 17 residues. V lost 5 bases to trimming and J lost 1 base, with 18 bases between them. Germline V gene data show CDR1 as SGHTA and CDR2 as FQGNSA. CDR3 in DNA: TGTGCCAGCAGCCCTGGCGGGCCAAGGAGGTCCTACAATGAGCAGTTCTTC. This codes for CASSPGGPRRSYNEQFF.

This chain connects TRBV7-3 to TRBJ2-6; D is uncertain. The germline CDR1 and CDR2 sequences are SGHTA and FQGTGA. CDR3 length: 15 amino acids. Trimming took off 5 bases at V and 2 bases at J, with 10 bases between the two ends. Written as DNA, the CDR3 is TGTGCCAGCAGCACGATCGGAGCTGGGGCCAACGTCCTGACTTTC. It is translated as CASSTIGAGANVLTF. The whole variable domain, remainder taken from reference TRBV7-3 and TRBJ2-6, is GAGVSQTPSNKVTEKGKYVELRCDPISGHTALYWYRQSLGQGPEFLIYFQGTGAADDSGLPNDRFFAVRPEGSVSTLKIQRTERGDSAVYLCASSTIGAGANVLTFGAGSRLTVL.

V usage is TRBV20-1 and J usage is TRBJ2-5; TRBD1 agrees at 9 bases. This CDR3 contains 13 residues. V was pared by 5 bases and J by 5 bases, with 6 bases of the junction left unmatched. The germline V gene has CDR1 DFQATT and CDR2 SNEGSKA (reference sequence). CDR3 in amino acids: CSAGTGPEETQYF. As DNA, the CDR3 is TGCAGTGCTGGGACAGGGCCGGAGGAGACCCAGTACTTC.

The V gene is TRBV14, the J gene TRBJ1-5; D remains unclear. The V gene's germline CDR1 is SGHDN and CDR2 FVKESK. V lost 1 base and J 7 bases, leaving 5 bases between the germline ends. The CDR3 loop spans 12 amino acids. In DNA, the CDR3 is TGTGCCAGCAGCCAAGGGTCGCAGCCCCAGCATTTT. Protein product: CASSQGSQPQHF.

The table lists this clonotype with a few counts. The genes are TRBV6-1 and TRBJ2-5; a weak D match, TRBD1 (6 bases). The V gene's germline CDR1 is MNHNS and CDR2 SASEGT. V lost 5 bases to trimming and J lost 2 bases, with 12 bases between them. The CDR3 has 14 amino acids. Here the CDR3 reads CASSRGQPQETQYF. CDR3 bases: TGTGCCAGCAGTCGAGGACAGCCTCAAGAGACCCAGTACTTC.